The present T cell receptor beta chain was sequenced within a study of CD8+ T cells in alopecia areata. The wider study: Treated patients swallowed 5 to 10 mg of oral tofacitinib twice daily.

With respect to this clone: What it binds is not known.

There are 10 residues in the CDR3. Germline-derived CDR1 and CDR2 are SQVTM and ANQGSEA. Points from the study as a whole: The study found TCR sharing across patients less clear than in mice, possibly for HLA reasons. Sequencing of scalp samples also includes resident alphabeta T cells from normal skin.

As the sequencing template, cDNA was produced by extracting RNA and reverse transcribing it. Profiling relied on immunoSEQ multiplex PCR, and the TCRdb table lists in-frame clones only, not all of them. The top ten hold around 19% of the sample, which has 150,000 to 190,000 clones, 45% to 60% seen once. The origin of this receptor is a human donor with alopecia areata. The chain carries TRBV29-1 and TRBJ2-5; D unclear. The DNA end favors TRBJ2-7, so the J call may be wrong. Sample: CD8+ T cells sorted from blood, taken at week 0. The CDR3 sequence: CSVADYEQYF. For the CDR3, the DNA is TGCAGCGTTGCCGACTACGAGCAGTACTTC.